The sequence of this T cell receptor beta chain was determined in a study of blood T cell repertoires in COVID-19. CDR3 length: 13 amino acids. Between the trimmed V and J ends, which lost 1 base and 6 bases, there was a span of 9 bases. Germline CDR1 KGHSH, CDR2 LQKENI. The sample holds one count of this clone. The table came from immunoSEQ multiplex PCR; TCRdb's copy has only in-frame clones and leaves some out. The sample includes some 240,000 clones, approximately 78% of them seen just once. The sequence derives from an older woman with active or convalescent COVID-19. The material sequenced was peripheral blood. The rearrangement links TRBV18 to TRBJ1-2; possibly TRBD1 for D (6 bases). The CDR3 sequence is CASSPQGGDGYTF. The CDR3 nucleotides read TGTGCCAGCTCACCACAGGGGGGGGATGGCTACACCTTC. The whole variable domain, filled in from reference TRBV18 and TRBJ1-2, reads NAGVMQNPRHLVRRRGQEARLRCSPMKGHSHVYWYRQLPEEGLKFMVYLQKENIIDESGMPKERFSAEFPKEGPSILRIQQVVRGDSAAYFCASSPQGGDGYTFGSGTRLTVV.